This is a list of T cell receptor beta chains from one sample in a study of control samples from healthy donors and cancer patients. Some clones are missing from TCRdb's copy, which holds only in-frame ones; the method was immunoSEQ multiplex PCR. The sample gives 100,000 to 150,000 clones, roughly 90% of which show up once; about 2.5% is in the top ten. Sequencing input: blood. All receptors derive from a man between 40 and 49 years old in good health. CDR3s include the opening cysteine and the closing phenylalanine or tryptophan.

v_call: TRBV6-1
j_call: TRBJ2-7
cdr3_aa: CASSEGFQNLHSYEQYF

v_call: TRBV24-1
j_call: TRBJ1-5
cdr3_aa: CATSDRQSNQPQHF

v_call: TRBV21-1
j_call: TRBJ2-3
cdr3_aa: CASSKDLRSTDTQYF

v_call: TRBV5-1
j_call: TRBJ2-3
cdr3_aa: CASSFVGATDTQYF

v_call: TRBV5-8
j_call: TRBJ1-3
cdr3_aa: CASSLGQGAYTIYF

v_call: TRBV6-5
j_call: TRBJ1-4
cdr3_aa: CASRPLITNEKLFF

v_call: TRBV9
j_call: TRBJ2-7
cdr3_aa: CASSVGGTGVQYEQYF

v_call: TRBV12-3/TRBV12-4
j_call: TRBJ2-7
cdr3_aa: CASSLRRYEQYF

v_call: TRBV7-2
j_call: TRBJ2-7
cdr3_aa: CASSLEKGGYEQYF

v_call: TRBV30
j_call: TRBJ1-2
cdr3_aa: CAWSVRGNYGYTF

v_call: TRBV9
j_call: TRBJ2-7
cdr3_aa: CASSVSDSPNDGQYF

v_call: TRBV2
j_call: TRBJ1-5
cdr3_aa: CASSSTGKNQPQHF

v_call: TRBV30
j_call: TRBJ1-5
cdr3_aa: CAWSRGGGQPQHF

v_call: TRBV19
j_call: TRBJ2-2
cdr3_aa: CASSGLAGGPGELFF

v_call: TRBV27
j_call: TRBJ1-5
cdr3_aa: CASRPSGGTNQPQHF

v_call: TRBV21-1
j_call: TRBJ2-1
cdr3_aa: CASSRLRNRDRREQFF

v_call: TRBV4-1
j_call: TRBJ2-7
cdr3_aa: CASSQATSPRYEQYF

v_call: TRBV5-4
j_call: TRBJ2-2
cdr3_aa: CASSFSELRTYPGELFF

v_call: TRBV5-5
j_call: TRBJ2-5
cdr3_aa: CASSLSANGAGETQYF

v_call: TRBV7-3
j_call: TRBJ2-3
cdr3_aa: CASSLTESTDTQYF

v_call: TRBV5-1
j_call: TRBJ2-3
cdr3_aa: CASSLDPARDTQYF

v_call: TRBV2
j_call: TRBJ1-5
cdr3_aa: CASSEFADQPQHF